This section outlines one TCR beta chain sequence together with its context. Its target is unknown. Produced via immunoSEQ multiplex PCR; TCRdb's table is partial and in-frame only. This table holds some 44,000 clones, approximately 86% found once. Germline loops: CDR1 PRHDT, CDR2 FYEKMQ (reference sequence). After removal of 5 bases from V and 10 bases from J, the junction contained 9 bases not matched to a gene. The CDR3 loop spans 13 amino acids. The data originate from a study of OX40 agonist ivuxolimab in advanced cancers. Turning to the study itself: The patients got ivuxolimab, which is an agonistic anti-OX40 (CD134) antibody. Earlier treatment with anti-PD-1, anti-PD-L1 or anti-CTLA-4 was permitted, and 35% to 40% had received some. Partial response was recorded in three patients: one hepatocellular carcinoma and two cutaneous melanoma cases. Study-level points and caveats: Patients with a partial response at 0.1-3.0 mg/kg had among the lowest clonal expansion.

The sample was CD4+ or CD8+ T cells sorted from blood, taken in a trial of the OX40 agonist ivuxolimab. The gene calls are TRBV13 and TRBJ1-1; 8 bases line up with TRBD1. The clonotype comes from an adult with an advanced solid tumor such as melanoma, head and neck, liver or kidney cancer. The CDR3 bases are TGTGCCAGCAGCCGAGCGACCGGGACAGGAGCTTTCTTT. Translated, it gives CASSRATGTGAFF.